This T cell receptor (beta chain) was observed in a study of T-cell memory formation after mild COVID-19. Across the study: Clusters were largely donor specific. Study outcomes and limitations: Researchers found some responding clones in pre-infection memory, a sign that cross-reactive memory joined. Contracting clones, day 15 to 85, had balanced CD4/CD8, and later expanders favored CD4+.

This CDR3 region has 14 residues. The V and J ends lost 6 bases and 4 bases, in that order; junction bases with no gene match: 12. The germline gives CDR1 SQVTM, CDR2 ANQGSEA. With constant-segment primers, 5'RACE yielded cDNA libraries of TCR alpha and TCR beta that carried sample barcodes and UMIs. MiXCR, applied by TCRdb to the 5' RACE reads, yields one record per CDR3 protein. The sample yields 110,000 to 150,000 distinct CDR3 sequences, approximately 25% seen once. As regards this clonotype: Its antigen is unknown.

The chain recombines TRBV29-1 with TRBJ2-7; 7 nucleotides align to TRBD2. Sequencing used PBMCs or a T cell subset sorted from them (not recorded which). The receptor's source is an adult woman who had mild COVID-19 (a few samples of this study predate the infection). Cell type and time point are not known. The CDR3, as DNA: TGCAGCGTAGTAGGGAACCCCGGGGGGTACGAGCAGTACTTC. Translated, it gives CSVVGNPGGYEQYF.